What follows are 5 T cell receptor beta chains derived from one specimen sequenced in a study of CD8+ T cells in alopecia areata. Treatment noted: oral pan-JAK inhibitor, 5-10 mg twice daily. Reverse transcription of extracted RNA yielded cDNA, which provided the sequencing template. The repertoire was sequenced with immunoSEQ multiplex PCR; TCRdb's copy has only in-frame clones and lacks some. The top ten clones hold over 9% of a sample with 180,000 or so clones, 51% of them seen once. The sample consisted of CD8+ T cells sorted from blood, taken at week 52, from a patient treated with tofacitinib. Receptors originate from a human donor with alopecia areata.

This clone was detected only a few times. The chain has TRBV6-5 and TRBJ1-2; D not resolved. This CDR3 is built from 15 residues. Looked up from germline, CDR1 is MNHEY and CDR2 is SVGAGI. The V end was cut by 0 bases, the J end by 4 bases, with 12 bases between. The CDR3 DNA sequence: TGTGCCAGCAGTTACTCGAAAGATGACATCTATGGCTACACCTTC. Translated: CASSYSKDDIYGYTF.

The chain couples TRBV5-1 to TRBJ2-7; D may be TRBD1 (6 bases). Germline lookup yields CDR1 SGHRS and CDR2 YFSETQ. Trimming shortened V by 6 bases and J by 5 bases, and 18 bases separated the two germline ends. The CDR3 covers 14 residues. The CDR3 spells CASTPIPGDHEQYF. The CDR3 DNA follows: TGCGCCAGCACCCCCATACCAGGGGACCACGAGCAGTACTTC. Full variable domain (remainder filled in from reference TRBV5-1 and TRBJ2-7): KAGVTQTPRYLIKTRGQQVTLSCSPISGHRSVSWYQQTPGQGLQFLFEYFSETQRNKGNFPGRFSGRQFSNSRSEMNVSTLELGDSALYLCASTPIPGDHEQYFGPGTRLTVT.

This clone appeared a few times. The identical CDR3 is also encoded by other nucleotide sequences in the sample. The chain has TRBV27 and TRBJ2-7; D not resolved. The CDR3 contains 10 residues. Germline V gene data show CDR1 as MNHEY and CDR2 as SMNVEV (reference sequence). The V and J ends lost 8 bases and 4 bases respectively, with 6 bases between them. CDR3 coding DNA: TGTGCCAGCGGCCAGTACGAGCAGTACTTC. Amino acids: CASGQYEQYF.

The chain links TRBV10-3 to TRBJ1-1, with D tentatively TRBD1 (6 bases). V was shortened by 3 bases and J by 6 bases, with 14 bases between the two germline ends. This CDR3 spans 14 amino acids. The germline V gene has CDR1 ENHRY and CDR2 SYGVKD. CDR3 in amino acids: CAISEQGRSSEAFF. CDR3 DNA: TGTGCCATCAGTGAACAGGGAAGGAGTTCTGAAGCTTTCTTT.

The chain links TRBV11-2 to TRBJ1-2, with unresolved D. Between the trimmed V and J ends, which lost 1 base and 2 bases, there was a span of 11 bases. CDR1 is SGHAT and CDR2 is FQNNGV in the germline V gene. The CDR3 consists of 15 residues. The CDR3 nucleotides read TGTGCCAGCAGCTTAGTTGAGGCGGTAAACTATGGCTACACCTTC. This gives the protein CASSLVEAVNYGYTF.